This TCR beta chain was observed in a study of blood T cell repertoires in COVID-19 (dated by TCRdb to the early 2020s). Looking at the study overall: The collaborator samples originated in the United States, Italy and Spain and spanned the acute and convalescent phases of COVID-19. The prospective study material was composed of cDNA or gDNA derived from T cells, B-cell-depleted T cells, or PBMCs. Where HLA class I and class II types were available, the types were taken from metadata supplied by the sample provider, not from assay-based typing. Samples were obtained from the ongoing ImmuneRACE study (first 160 participants) and from 950 to 1,500 subjects provided by 6 global collaborators. The repertoires were released in a freely available public database meant as a resource for research on the immune response to SARS-CoV-2. Nearly every sample came with metadata listing a de-identified subject ID, COVID-19 status, age in years and sex. Deeply sampled blood TCRbeta repertoires from subjects exposed to, actively infected with, or recovered from COVID-19 were included in the dataset. Results the study describes overall, beyond this receptor: How much clinical and demographic metadata was included differed by source and by participant, and the metadata was provided uncurated.

Comments on this clone: What antigen it recognizes has not been identified. Base qualities are missing; no much larger clone stands one base away.

Participants in the prospective study were aged roughly 18 to 100 years, lived in under 30 United States geographic areas, and enrolled through a virtual design. In the prospective study, cohorts were assigned on the basis of participant-reported clinical history obtained from a screening survey and a study questionnaire. Mobile phlebotomists in the prospective study collected whole blood, serum and a nasopharyngeal or oropharyngeal swab from every participant. Prospective study participants could optionally give additional blood draws and questionnaires over a roughly 2-month period. Before DNA extraction, prospective study blood samples were shipped either frozen or at room temperature. Including the terminal cysteine and phenylalanine, the CDR3 comprises 14 residues. Only the CDR3 part of the read is kept: 42 bases, read in frame from the first base. The V end loses 6 bases and the J end loses 2 bases, and a stretch of 11 bases separates them. The germline V gene specifies MNHEY as CDR1 and SVGAGI as CDR2.

The immunoSEQ Assay, a bias-controlled multiplex PCR, was used to amplify TCRbeta CDR3 regions from genomic DNA. In the authors' own workflow: The number of nucleated cells in each sample was estimated from the amplification of reference gene primers within the assay. Sequence reads were collapsed and filtered to measure the absolute abundance of every unique TCRbeta CDR3 rearrangement. For each sample, productive Simpson clonality was calculated by taking the square root of Simpson's diversity index across productive rearrangements. The clones in this table, taken by TCRdb from immuneACCESS, are in-frame only. Not every clone is retained; where verified, under half of the shortfall comes from an unresolved V gene, and the cause of the rest is unknown. The V and J calls and clone size are taken from that table; D and trimming were inferred from the DNA. The sample contains 250,000 to 300,000 clones, roughly nine tenths of them found a single time. Of the sample, 0.95% to 1.5% falls within the top ten clones.

This clonotype was obtained from a human donor in a cohort exposed to, infected with or recovered from COVID-19 (not recorded which). The donor label of this sample is uncertain. The chain couples TRBV6-5 to TRBJ1-5, with the D gene too uncertain to name. Input material: PBMCs or T cells enriched from blood (not recorded which). In nucleotide form, the sequence is TGTGCCAGCAGGGGGAGTTCGGGCAATCAGCCCCAGCATTTT. This yields the protein CASRGSSGNQPQHF.